The sequence of this T cell receptor beta chain was determined in a study of blood T cell repertoires in COVID-19. Study-level background: Nucleic acid was either cDNA or gDNA, and it came from T cells, B-cell-depleted T cells, or PBMCs.

The recovered donors of Cohort 3 showed two negative PCRs, clearance, or symptom resolution. The CDR3 loop spans 14 amino acids. Germline loops: CDR1 SGHAT, CDR2 FQNNGV. Trimming removed 5 bases at V and 1 base at J, with 11 bases between. Per the authors' pipeline: Estimated nucleated cell counts came from reference gene primer amplification. Profiling relied on immunoSEQ multiplex PCR, and the TCRdb table lists in-frame clones only, not all of them. V, J and clone size derive from that table, while D and trimming were established from the DNA sequence. This sample has some 270,000 clones, with around 85% found just once.

The sequence derives from a woman under 40 who had recovered from COVID-19. The specimen sequenced was PBMCs or T cells enriched from blood (not recorded which). The chain combines TRBV11-2 with TRBJ1-1; weak D call: TRBD1 (5 bases). The CDR3 bases are TGTGCCAGCAGCCGGGGGGAACGGAACACTGAAGCTTTCTTT. Translated: CASSRGERNTEAFF. The full variable domain, completed using reference TRBV11-2 and TRBJ1-1, is EAGVAQSPRYKIIEKRQSVAFWCNPISGHATLYWYQQILGQGPKLLIQFQNNGVVDDSQLPKDRFSAERLKGVDSTLKIQPAKLEDSAVYLCASSRGERNTEAFFGQGTRLTVV.